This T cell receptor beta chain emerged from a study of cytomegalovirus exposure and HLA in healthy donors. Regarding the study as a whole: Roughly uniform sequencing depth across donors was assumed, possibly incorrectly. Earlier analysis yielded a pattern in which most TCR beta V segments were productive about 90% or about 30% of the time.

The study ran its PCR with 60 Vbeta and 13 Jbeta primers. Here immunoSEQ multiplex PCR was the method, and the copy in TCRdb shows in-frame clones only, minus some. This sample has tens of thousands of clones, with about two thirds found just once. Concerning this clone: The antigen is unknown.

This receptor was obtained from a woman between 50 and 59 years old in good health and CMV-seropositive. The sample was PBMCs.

The CDR3: CASSLKSGVGTDTQYF. CDR3 in DNA: TGCGCCAGCAGCCTCAAGTCGGGGGTAGGGACAGATACGCAGTATTTT. The J gene is TRBJ2-3, the V gene TRBV4-1, with D tentatively TRBD2 (6 bases). The V gene's germline CDR1 is MGHRA and CDR2 YSYEKL. Between the trimmed V and J ends, which lost 4 bases and 3 bases, there was a span of 17 bases. The CDR3 is made up of 16 amino acids.